Following are 22 T cell receptor beta chains from one sample sequenced in a study of blood T cell repertoires in COVID-19. The method was immunoSEQ multiplex PCR; TCRdb's version includes in-frame clones alone and lacks a portion of them. The table has tens of thousands of clones, about nine tenths seen once. The sequenced sample was peripheral blood. The receptors stem from an older man with active or convalescent COVID-19.

The V and J genes are TRBV2 and TRBJ1-2; D is perhaps TRBD1 (5 bases). This CDR3 comprises 13 residues. Between the trimmed V and J ends, which lost 8 bases and 14 bases, there was a span of 24 bases. Germline V gene sequence: CDR1 SNHLY, CDR2 FYNNEI. CDR3 sequence: CASLVDPRAACTF. The CDR3 DNA is TGTGCCAGCCTGGTGGACCCCAGGGCGGCGTGTACCTTC.

The rearrangement joins TRBV7-9 to TRBJ1-5; the match to TRBD1 covers 10 bases. V gave up 3 bases and J gave up 2 bases; unmatched junction bases: 1. The CDR3 consists of 15 residues. From germline, CDR1 is SEHNR and CDR2 FQNEAQ (reference sequence). The CDR3 DNA follows: TGTGCCAGCAGCTTGACAGGGGGCGGCAATCAGCCCCAGCATTTT. This sequence encodes CASSLTGGGNQPQHF.

The chain uses TRBV6-6 and TRBJ2-2, with D unclear. Germline CDR1 is MNHNY and CDR2 is SVGAGI (reference sequence). Trimming left V 5 bases short and J 7 bases short, with 11 bases between. The CDR3 runs 13 residues. The CDR3 loop reads CASSRTVVGELFF. In DNA form, the CDR3 reads TGTGCCAGCAGTCGAACAGTGGTCGGGGAGCTGTTTTTT.

The V and J genes are TRBV4-3 and TRBJ2-7; D is perhaps TRBD1 (7 bases). Germline V CDR1 and CDR2: LGHNA, YSLEER. This CDR3 is built from 16 residues. V was trimmed by 4 bases and J by 3 bases, leaving 19 bases between them. DNA of the CDR3: TGCGCCAGCAGCCCCTCAGGGGGGACTTCTATCTACGAGCAGTACTTC. Its protein product is CASSPSGGTSIYEQYF.

This clone appeared a single time. The rearrangement joins TRBV10-3 to TRBJ1-6, with TRBD1 matching 7 bases. The germline V gene has CDR1 ENHRY and CDR2 SYGVKD. The CDR3 is 16 amino acids. With 6 bases clipped from V and 0 bases from J, the junction kept 5 bases outside the gene matches. The CDR3 region has the DNA TGTGCCATCAGGCCACAGGGGAGCTCCTATAATTCACCCCTCCACTTT. This codes for CAIRPQGSSYNSPLHF.

This rearrangement joins TRBV30 to TRBJ1-2; TRBD1 matches 9 bases. Germline trimming cut 2 bases from V and 4 bases from J; bases unmatched to any gene: 5. Germline values: CDR1 GTSNPN, CDR2 SVGIG (reference sequence). The CDR3 sequence is 14 residues long. CDR3 sequence reads: CAWSRTGDFYGYTF. The CDR3 DNA reads TGTGCCTGGAGTAGGACAGGGGACTTCTATGGCTACACCTTC.

This clone was recorded only once. The chain couples TRBV10-3 to TRBJ1-2; tentative D call: TRBD1 (5 bases). This CDR3 region has 13 residues. The germline V gene has CDR1 ENHRY and CDR2 SYGVKD. The V end lost 4 bases, the J end lost 2 bases, and 8 bases lay between the germline ends. CDR3 coding DNA: TGTGCCATCAGTGGGGGGGGGAACTATGGCTACACCTTC. Amino acid sequence: CAISGGGNYGYTF.

The J gene is TRBJ1-1, the V gene TRBV6-5, with 10 bases identical to TRBD1. The junction had 4 bases not matched to a gene; V was cut back by 5 bases and J by 1 base. CDR1 and CDR2 from the germline V gene are MNHEY and SVGAGI. The CDR3 loop spans 15 amino acids. The CDR3 is CASSPWDRGNTEAFF. The CDR3 region has the DNA TGTGCCAGCAGTCCCTGGGACAGGGGGAACACTGAAGCTTTCTTT.

V and J are TRBV6-5 and TRBJ2-2; TRBD1 is a possible D gene (6 bases). V lost 6 bases and J 0 bases, leaving 11 bases between the germline ends. CDR1 and CDR2 (germline): MNHEY, SVGAGI. There are 15 residues in the CDR3. CDR3: CASSRQASNTGELFF. In DNA, the CDR3 is TGTGCCAGCAGCAGACAGGCATCGAACACCGGGGAGCTGTTTTTT.

The chain employs TRBV5-4 and TRBJ2-1; 14 bases agree with TRBD2. Germline V gene sequence: CDR1 SGHNT, CDR2 YYREEE (reference sequence). Losses at the gene ends were 0 bases for V and 7 bases for J; bases not matched to a gene: 6. CDR3 length equals 17 residues. For the CDR3, the DNA is TGTGCCAGCAGCTTGGGACTAGCGGGAGGGCCCGTGAATGAGCAGTTCTTC. It encodes CASSLGLAGGPVNEQFF.

For the CDR3, the DNA is TGTGCCAGCAGCTTGGGACAGGCAGATACGCAGTATTTT. Its translation: CASSLGQADTQYF. V is TRBV5-4 and J is TRBJ2-3; a possible D gene is TRBD1 (6 bases). This CDR3 is 13 amino acids long. The germline CDR1 and CDR2 sequences are SGHNT and YYREEE (reference sequence). V was shortened by 0 bases and J by 4 bases, with 6 bases between the two germline ends. The full variable domain, rest sourced from reference TRBV5-4 and TRBJ2-3, is ETGVTQSPTHLIKTRGQQVTLRCSSQSGHNTVSWYQQALGQGPQFIFQYYREEENGRGNFPPRFSGLQFPNYSSELNVNALELDDSALYLCASSLGQADTQYFGPGTRLTVL.

V and J are TRBV2 and TRBJ2-5; D gene unclear. Germline CDR1 and CDR2: SNHLY and FYNNEI. V dropped 4 bases and J dropped 1 base, with 10 bases sitting between them. The CDR3 has 14 amino acids. The CDR3 is CASSVGTLQETQYF. The CDR3 nucleotides are TGTGCCAGCAGTGTGGGCACCCTCCAAGAGACCCAGTACTTC.

The chain has TRBV30 and TRBJ1-6; D possibly corresponds to TRBD1 (5 bases). Trimming pared 2 bases from V and 5 bases from J, leaving 16 bases between. This CDR3 comprises 16 residues. Germline lookup yields CDR1 GTSNPN and CDR2 SVGIG (reference sequence). The CDR3 DNA sequence: TGTGCCTGGAGTACTACAGGAACCCCACATAATTCACCCCTCCACTTT. Translation: CAWSTTGTPHNSPLHF.

The chain uses TRBV12-5 and TRBJ2-1; TRBD2 aligns across 11 bases. With V trimmed by 0 bases and J by 6 bases, 7 bases remained unmatched. Germline values: CDR1 LGHNT, CDR2 FRNRAP. This CDR3 has 17 amino acids. The CDR3 DNA sequence: TGTGCTAGTGGTTTGGTACTTGGTAGCGGGAGGGTCAATGAGCAGTTCTTC. This encodes CASGLVLGSGRVNEQFF.

The rearrangement links TRBV24-1 to TRBJ2-3; tentatively, D is TRBD1 (6 bases). The V gene's germline CDR1 is KGHDR and CDR2 SFDVKD. Trimming cost V 0 bases and J 6 bases, with 12 bases left between them. The CDR3 is 15 residues long. For the CDR3, the DNA is TGTGCCACCAGTGATTTGACGGCGAGGGGGGATACGCAGTATTTT. Its translation is CATSDLTARGDTQYF.

The chain links TRBV5-1 to TRBJ2-1; 11 bases align to TRBD2. CDR1 SGHRS and CDR2 YFSETQ come from the germline V gene. V lost 3 bases and J lost 8; bases outside the gene matches: 10. This CDR3 is 16 amino acids long. The CDR3 region has the DNA TGCGCCAGCAGCTCAGTTAGCGGGAGGGCCTCGGATGAGCAGTTCTTC. It specifies CASSSVSGRASDEQFF.

This chain uses TRBV4-3 with TRBJ2-1, with unresolved D. Germline lookup yields CDR1 LGHNA and CDR2 YSLEER. CDR3 length equals 17 residues. V gave up 0 bases and J gave up 5 bases, with 17 bases separating them. The CDR3: CASSQEWRPGEDNEQFF. CDR3 coding DNA: TGCGCCAGCAGCCAAGAATGGCGGCCCGGAGAAGACAATGAGCAGTTCTTC.

CDR3 nucleotides: TGTGCCATCAGTGGGGGAGGGACAGGGGCAGAGACCCAGTACTTC. Translation gives CAISGGGTGAETQYF. The chain links TRBV10-3 to TRBJ2-5; 10 nucleotides align to TRBD1. The CDR3 is 15 residues long. Losses at the gene ends were 4 bases for V and 4 bases for J; bases not matched to a gene: 6. CDR1 and CDR2 from the germline V gene are ENHRY and SYGVKD.

The chain has TRBV19 and TRBJ1-1, with 8 bases matching TRBD1. Germline lookup yields CDR1 LNHDA and CDR2 SQIVND (reference sequence). This CDR3 region has 15 residues. V was clipped by 6 bases and J by 5 bases; unmatched bases: 11. The CDR3 region is CASSRWTGQGTEAFF. Here the CDR3 DNA reads TGTGCCAGTAGCCGATGGACAGGGCAGGGGACTGAAGCTTTCTTT.

The chain is built from TRBV5-1 and TRBJ1-4; D is uncertain. V lost 0 bases and J lost 5, with 8 bases in between. The CDR3 is made up of 14 amino acids. In germline, CDR1 is SGHRS, CDR2 YFSETQ. The CDR3 nucleotides are TGCGCCAGCAGCTTGGCCGGGGTGAATGAAAAACTGTTTTTT. This codes for CASSLAGVNEKLFF. Filled out from reference TRBV5-1 and TRBJ1-4, the complete variable domain reads KAGVTQTPRYLIKTRGQQVTLSCSPISGHRSVSWYQQTPGQGLQFLFEYFSETQRNKGNFPGRFSGRQFSNSRSEMNVSTLELGDSALYLCASSLAGVNEKLFFGSGTQLSVL.

The chain employs TRBV4-3 and TRBJ2-3; 10 nucleotides align to TRBD2. There are 18 residues in the CDR3. V trimming: 1 base; J trimming: 5 bases; junction bases outside the gene matches: 12. Germline CDR1 is LGHNA and CDR2 is YSLEER. Written as DNA, the CDR3 is TGCGCCAGCAGCCAAGTACCTAGCGGGAGCAACTTTGGAGATACGCAGTATTTT. Translated: CASSQVPSGSNFGDTQYF.

The rearrangement joins TRBV24-1 to TRBJ2-1, with 8 bases lining up with TRBD2. The CDR3 has 17 amino acids. Germline trimming cut 2 bases from V and 4 bases from J; bases unmatched to any gene: 9. The germline V gene encodes CDR1 KGHDR and CDR2 SFDVKD. Here the CDR3 reads CATSDSSEAGGYNEQFF. Here the CDR3 DNA reads TGTGCCACCAGTGATTCGTCAGAGGCGGGAGGTTACAATGAGCAGTTCTTC.